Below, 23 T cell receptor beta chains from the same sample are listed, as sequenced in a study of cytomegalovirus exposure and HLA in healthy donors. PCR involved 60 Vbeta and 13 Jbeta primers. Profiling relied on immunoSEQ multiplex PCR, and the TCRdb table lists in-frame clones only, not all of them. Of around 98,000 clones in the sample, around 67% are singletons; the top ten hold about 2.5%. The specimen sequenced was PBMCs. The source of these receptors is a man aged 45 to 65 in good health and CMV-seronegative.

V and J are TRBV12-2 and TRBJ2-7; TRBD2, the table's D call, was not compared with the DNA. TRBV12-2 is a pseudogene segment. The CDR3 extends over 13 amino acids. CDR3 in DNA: TGTGCAAGTCGCTTATCTCGTGAGGACGAGCAGTACTTC. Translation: CASRLSREDEQYF.

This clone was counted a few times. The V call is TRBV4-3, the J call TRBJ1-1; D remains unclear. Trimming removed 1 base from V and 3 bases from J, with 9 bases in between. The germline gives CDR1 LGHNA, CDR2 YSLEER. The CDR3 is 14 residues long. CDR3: CASSQVVSDTEAFF. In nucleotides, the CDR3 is TGCGCCAGCAGCCAAGTGGTATCGGACACTGAAGCTTTCTTT.

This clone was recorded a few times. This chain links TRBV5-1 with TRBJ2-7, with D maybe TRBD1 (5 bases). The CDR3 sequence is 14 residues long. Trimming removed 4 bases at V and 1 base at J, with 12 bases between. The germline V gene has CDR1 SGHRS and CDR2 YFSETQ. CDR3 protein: CASSPIDSSYEQYF. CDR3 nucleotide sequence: TGCGCCAGCAGCCCCATCGACAGTTCCTACGAGCAGTACTTC.

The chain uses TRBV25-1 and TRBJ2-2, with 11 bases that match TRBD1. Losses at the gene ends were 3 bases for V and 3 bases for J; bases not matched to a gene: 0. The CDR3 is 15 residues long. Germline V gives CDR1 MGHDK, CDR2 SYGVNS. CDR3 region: CASSEGQGDTGELFF. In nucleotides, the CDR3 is TGTGCCAGCAGTGAGGGACAGGGGGACACCGGGGAGCTGTTTTTT.

Written as DNA, the CDR3 is TGCAGCGTTGAAGGCGGGGGGGCCTCCGGGGAGCTGTTTTTT. As protein: CSVEGGGASGELFF. The chain joins TRBV29-1 to TRBJ2-2; 9 nucleotides match TRBD2. This CDR3 comprises 14 residues. V gave up 1 base and J gave up 6 bases; unmatched junction bases: 3. Per the germline V gene, CDR1 is SQVTM and CDR2 is ANQGSEA.

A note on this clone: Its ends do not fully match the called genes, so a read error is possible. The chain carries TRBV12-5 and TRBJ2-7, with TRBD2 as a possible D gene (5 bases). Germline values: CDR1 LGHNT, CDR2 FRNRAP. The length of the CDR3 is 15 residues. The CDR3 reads CASGLGARRSYAQYF. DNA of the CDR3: TGTGCTAGTGGTTTGGGGGCCCGGAGGTCCTACGCGCAGTACTTC.

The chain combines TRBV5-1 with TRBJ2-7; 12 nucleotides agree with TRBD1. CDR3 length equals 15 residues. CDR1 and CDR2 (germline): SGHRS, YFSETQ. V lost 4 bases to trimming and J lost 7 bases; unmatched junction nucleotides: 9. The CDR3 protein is CASSIRDRGQEEQYF. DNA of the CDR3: TGCGCCAGCAGCATCCGGGACAGGGGGCAGGAGGAGCAGTACTTC.

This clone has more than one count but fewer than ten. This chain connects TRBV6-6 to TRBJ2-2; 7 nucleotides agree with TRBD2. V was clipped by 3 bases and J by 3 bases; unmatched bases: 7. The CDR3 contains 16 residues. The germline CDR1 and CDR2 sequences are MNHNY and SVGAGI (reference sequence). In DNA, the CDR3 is TGTGCCAGCAGTTATGTAGCTAGCGGATACACCGGGGAGCTGTTTTTT. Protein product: CASSYVASGYTGELFF.

CDR3 coding DNA: TGCGCCAGCAGTGATCCAGATCAGCCCCAGCATTTT. Translating it yields CASSDPDQPQHF. The chain recombines TRBV10-1 with TRBJ1-5, with D uncertain. Germline loops: CDR1 WNHNN, CDR2 SYGVQD (reference sequence). V was clipped by 3 bases and J by 5 bases, with 5 bases between them. The CDR3 length is 12 residues.

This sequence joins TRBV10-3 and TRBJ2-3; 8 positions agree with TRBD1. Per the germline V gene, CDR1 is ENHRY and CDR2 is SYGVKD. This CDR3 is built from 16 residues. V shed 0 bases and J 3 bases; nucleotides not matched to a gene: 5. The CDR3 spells CAISESGRGRTDTQYF. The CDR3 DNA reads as TGTGCCATCAGTGAGTCGGGCAGGGGGCGTACAGATACGCAGTATTTT.

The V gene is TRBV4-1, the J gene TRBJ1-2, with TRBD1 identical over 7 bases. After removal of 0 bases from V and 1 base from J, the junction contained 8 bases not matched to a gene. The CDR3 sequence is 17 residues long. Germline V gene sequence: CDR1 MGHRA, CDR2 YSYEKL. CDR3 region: CASSQDRRGNLNYGYTF. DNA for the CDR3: TGCGCCAGCAGCCAAGATCGCAGGGGGAATCTTAACTATGGCTACACCTTC.

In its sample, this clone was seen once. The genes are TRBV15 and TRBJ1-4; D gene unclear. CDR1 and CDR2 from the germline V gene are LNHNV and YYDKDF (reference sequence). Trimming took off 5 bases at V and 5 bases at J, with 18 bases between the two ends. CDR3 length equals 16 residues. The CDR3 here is CATSQSEGGLNEKLFF. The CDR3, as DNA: TGTGCCACCAGCCAATCGGAGGGAGGTTTGAATGAAAAACTGTTTTTT.

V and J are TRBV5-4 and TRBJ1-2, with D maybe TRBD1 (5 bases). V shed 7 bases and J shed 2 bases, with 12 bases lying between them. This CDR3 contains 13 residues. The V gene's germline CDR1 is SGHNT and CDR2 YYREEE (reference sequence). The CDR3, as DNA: TGTGCCAGCGGCAAGGACACGAACTATGGCTACACCTTC. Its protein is CASGKDTNYGYTF.

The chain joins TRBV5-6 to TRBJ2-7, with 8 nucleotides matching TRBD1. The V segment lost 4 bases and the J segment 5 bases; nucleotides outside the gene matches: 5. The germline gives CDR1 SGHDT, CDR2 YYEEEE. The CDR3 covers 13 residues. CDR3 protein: CASSGTGGNEQYF. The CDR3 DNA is TGTGCCAGCAGCGGCACAGGGGGTAACGAGCAGTACTTC.

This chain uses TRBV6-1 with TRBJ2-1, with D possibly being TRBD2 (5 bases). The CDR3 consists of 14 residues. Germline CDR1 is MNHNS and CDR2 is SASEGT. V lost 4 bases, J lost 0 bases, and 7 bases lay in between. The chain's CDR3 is CASSADFSYNEQFF. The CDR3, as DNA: TGTGCCAGCAGTGCGGACTTCTCCTACAATGAGCAGTTCTTC.

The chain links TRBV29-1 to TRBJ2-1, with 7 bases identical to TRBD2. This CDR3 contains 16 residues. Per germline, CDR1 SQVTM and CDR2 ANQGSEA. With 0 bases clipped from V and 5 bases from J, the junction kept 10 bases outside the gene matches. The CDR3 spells CSVEDTGLADHNEQFF. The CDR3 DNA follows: TGCAGCGTTGAAGATACCGGGCTAGCGGATCACAATGAGCAGTTCTTC.

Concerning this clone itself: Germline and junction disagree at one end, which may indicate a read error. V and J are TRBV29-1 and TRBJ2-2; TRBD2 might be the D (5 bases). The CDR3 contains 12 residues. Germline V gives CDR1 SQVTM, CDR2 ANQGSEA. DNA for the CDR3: TGCAGCGTGGGCCCTAGAACCGGGGAGCCGTTTTTT. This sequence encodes CSVGPRTGEPFF.

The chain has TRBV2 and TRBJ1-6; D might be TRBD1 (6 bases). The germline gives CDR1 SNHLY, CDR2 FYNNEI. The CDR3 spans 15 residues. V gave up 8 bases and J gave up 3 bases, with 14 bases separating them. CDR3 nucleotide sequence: TGTGCCAGCGTTGGTGAGACAGGCTATAATTCACCCCTCCACTTT. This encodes CASVGETGYNSPLHF.

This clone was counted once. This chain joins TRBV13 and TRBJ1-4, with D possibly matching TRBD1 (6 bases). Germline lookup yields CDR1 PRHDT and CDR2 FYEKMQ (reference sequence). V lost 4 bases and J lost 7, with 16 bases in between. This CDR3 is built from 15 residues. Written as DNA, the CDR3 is TGTGCCAGCAGCTCCCACGGGGGGCGTGTTGAAAAACTGTTTTTT. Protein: CASSSHGGRVEKLFF.

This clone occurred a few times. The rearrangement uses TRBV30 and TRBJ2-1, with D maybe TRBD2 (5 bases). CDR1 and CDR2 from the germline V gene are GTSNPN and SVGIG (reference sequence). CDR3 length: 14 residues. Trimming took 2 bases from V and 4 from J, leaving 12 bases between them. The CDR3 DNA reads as TGTGCCTGGAGTTTAGCGAACCCTTACAATGAGCAGTTCTTC. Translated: CAWSLANPYNEQFF.

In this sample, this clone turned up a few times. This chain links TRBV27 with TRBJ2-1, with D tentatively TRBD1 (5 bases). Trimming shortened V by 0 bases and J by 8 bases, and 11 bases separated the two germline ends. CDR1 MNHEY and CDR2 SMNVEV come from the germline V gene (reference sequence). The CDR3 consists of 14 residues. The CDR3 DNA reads TGTGCCAGCAGTTTATCTTCAGGGCGATATGAGCAGTTCTTC. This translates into CASSLSSGRYEQFF.

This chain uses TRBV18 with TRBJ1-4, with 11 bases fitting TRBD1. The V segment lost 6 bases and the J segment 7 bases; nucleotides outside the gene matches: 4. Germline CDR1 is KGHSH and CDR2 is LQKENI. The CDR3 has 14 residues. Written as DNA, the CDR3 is TGTGCCAGCTCCTCGGGACAGGGGGGTGAAAAACTGTTTTTT. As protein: CASSSGQGGEKLFF.

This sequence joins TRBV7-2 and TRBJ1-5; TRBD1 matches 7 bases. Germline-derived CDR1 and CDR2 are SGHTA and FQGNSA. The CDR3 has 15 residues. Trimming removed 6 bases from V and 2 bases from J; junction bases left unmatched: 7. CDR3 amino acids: CASSPRQGGNQPQHF. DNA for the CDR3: TGTGCCAGCAGTCCTCGACAGGGTGGCAATCAGCCCCAGCATTTT.